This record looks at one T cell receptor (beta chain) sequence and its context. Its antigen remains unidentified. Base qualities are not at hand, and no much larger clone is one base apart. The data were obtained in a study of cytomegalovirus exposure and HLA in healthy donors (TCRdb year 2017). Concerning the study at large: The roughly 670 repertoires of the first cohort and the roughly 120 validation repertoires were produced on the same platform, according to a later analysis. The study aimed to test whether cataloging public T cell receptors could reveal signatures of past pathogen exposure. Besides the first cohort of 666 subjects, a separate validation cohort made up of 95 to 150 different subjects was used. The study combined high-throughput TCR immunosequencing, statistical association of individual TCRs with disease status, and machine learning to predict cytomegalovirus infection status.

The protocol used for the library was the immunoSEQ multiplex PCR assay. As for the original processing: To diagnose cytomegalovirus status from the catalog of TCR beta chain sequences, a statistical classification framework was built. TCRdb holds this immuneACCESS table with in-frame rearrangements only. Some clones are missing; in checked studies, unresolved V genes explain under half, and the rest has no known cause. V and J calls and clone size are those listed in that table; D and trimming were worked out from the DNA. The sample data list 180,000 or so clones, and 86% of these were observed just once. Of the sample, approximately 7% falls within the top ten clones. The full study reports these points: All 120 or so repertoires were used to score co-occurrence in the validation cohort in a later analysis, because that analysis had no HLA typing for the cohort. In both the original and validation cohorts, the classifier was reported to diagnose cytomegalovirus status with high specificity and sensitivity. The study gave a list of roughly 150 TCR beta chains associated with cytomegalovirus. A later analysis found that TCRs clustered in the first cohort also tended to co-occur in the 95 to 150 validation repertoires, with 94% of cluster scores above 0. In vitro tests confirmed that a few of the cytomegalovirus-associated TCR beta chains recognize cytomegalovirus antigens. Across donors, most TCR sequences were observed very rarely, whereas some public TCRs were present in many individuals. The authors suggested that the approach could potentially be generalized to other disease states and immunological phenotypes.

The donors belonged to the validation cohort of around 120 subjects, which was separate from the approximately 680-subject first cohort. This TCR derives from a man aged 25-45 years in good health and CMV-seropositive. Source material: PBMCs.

The sequenced DNA: TGTGCCACCAGCAGAGCCCCCGGGACTAGCGGGAACAATGAGCAGTTCTTC. This codes for CATSRAPGTSGNNEQFF. This chain joins TRBV15 to TRBJ2-1; TRBD2 agrees with 13 junctional bases. The CDR3, cysteine through phenylalanine, is 17 amino acids long. Only the CDR3 portion is preserved as DNA: 51 bases, with reading frame beginning at the first base. CDR1 and CDR2, per the germline V gene (reference sequence), are LNHNV and YYDKDF. Trimmed from V: 1 base; trimmed from J: 5 bases; junction bases lacking a gene match: 5.